This T cell receptor (beta chain) was identified in a study of blood T cell repertoires in COVID-19. For the study at large: Samples taken during acute and convalescent COVID-19 were collected in the United States, Italy and Spain.

The CDR3 is made up of 17 amino acids. V lost 7 bases to trimming and J lost 4 bases; unmatched junction nucleotides: 13. Germline assignment: CDR1 SGHAT and CDR2 FQNNGV. TCRdb's table, derived via immunoSEQ multiplex PCR, lists solely in-frame clones and lacks some. The table has under 300,000 clones, roughly four fifths seen once. The origin of this receptor is a man aged 25 to 40 who had recovered from COVID-19. The specimen was peripheral blood. The chain is built from TRBV11-2 and TRBJ2-1, with 10 positions matching TRBD1. CDR3 region: CASTRRGTGVGYNEQFF. CDR3 DNA sequence: TGTGCCAGCACGAGGAGGGGGACAGGGGTTGGGTACAATGAGCAGTTCTTC.